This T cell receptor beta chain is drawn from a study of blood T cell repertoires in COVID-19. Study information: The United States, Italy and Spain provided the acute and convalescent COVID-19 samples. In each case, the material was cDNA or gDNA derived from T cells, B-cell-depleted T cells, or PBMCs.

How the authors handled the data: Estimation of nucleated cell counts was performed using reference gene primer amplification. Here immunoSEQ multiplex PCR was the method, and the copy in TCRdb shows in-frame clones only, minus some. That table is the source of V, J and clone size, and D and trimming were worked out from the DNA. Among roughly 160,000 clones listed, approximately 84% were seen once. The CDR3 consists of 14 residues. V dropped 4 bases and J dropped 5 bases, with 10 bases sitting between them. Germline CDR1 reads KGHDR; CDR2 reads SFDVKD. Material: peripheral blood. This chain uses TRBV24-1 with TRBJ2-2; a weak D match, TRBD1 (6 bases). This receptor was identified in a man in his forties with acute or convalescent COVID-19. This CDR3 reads CATSEQGGTGELFF. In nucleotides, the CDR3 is TGTGCCACCAGTGAACAGGGTGGTACCGGGGAGCTGTTTTTT.